Listed below are T cell receptor beta chains from one sample, sequenced in a study of vaccination and CD4 T cells after COVID-19. No antigen has been assigned to these receptors. TCRdb processed the PCR reads anew with MiXCR; each CDR3 protein has one entry. The table has roughly 20,000 distinct CDR3 sequences, about 43% seen once. Here the sequenced sample was CD4+ T cells from blood, cultured in vitro, taken about 7 months after SARS-CoV-2 vaccination. Receptors were obtained from a human donor who had recovered from COVID-19. Both conserved end residues are part of each CDR3. Each record gives: clone size, V gene, D gene, J gene, CDR3 DNA, CDR3 protein. The D gene is left open where the match is weak. Clone size appears in some rows only: once, few, many, or a class for an expanded clone.

size: .; V: TRBV25-1; D: TRBD1; J: TRBJ2-5; DNA: TGTGCCAGCAGCCAAATGGACAGGGGGCGACGGAGGGAGACCCAGTACTTC; CDR3: CASSQMDRGRRRETQYF
size: .; V: TRBV6-1; D: .; J: TRBJ1-1; DNA: TGTGCCAGCAGTATCCGAGAGCCAGGGGCCACTGAAGCTTTCTTT; CDR3: CASSIREPGATEAFF
size: .; V: TRBV18; D: TRBD1; J: TRBJ1-2; DNA: TGTGCCAGCTCACCATTCCCCTCGGGACAGGGGGAAAATGGCTACACCTTC; CDR3: CASSPFPSGQGENGYTF
size: .; V: TRBV19; D: TRBD1; J: TRBJ2-7; DNA: TGTGCCAGTAGCCCGAAGGGAGACAGGGGGCTCTACGAGCAGTACTTC; CDR3: CASSPKGDRGLYEQYF
size: .; V: TRBV6-1; D: .; J: TRBJ1-2; DNA: TGTGCCAGCAAAAAAGACAGGTCTTTGGACTATGGCTACACCTTC; CDR3: CASKKDRSLDYGYTF
size: .; V: TRBV6-2/TRBV6-3; D: TRBD2; J: TRBJ2-7; DNA: TGTGCCAGCATGCCCCTGACTAGCGCGCCGTCCTACGAGCAGTACTTC; CDR3: CASMPLTSAPSYEQYF
size: once; V: TRBV7-8; D: TRBD2; J: TRBJ2-7; DNA: TGTGCCAGCAGCTCAGTCCGTGCGGGGGAAAGGAGCTCCTACGAGCAGTACTTC; CDR3: CASSSVRAGERSSYEQYF
size: .; V: TRBV7-2; D: TRBD1; J: TRBJ1-1; DNA: TGTGCCAGCAGCTCGAACAGGGGCCGAGGTGAAGCTTTCTTT; CDR3: CASSSNRGRGEAFF
size: .; V: TRBV21-1; D: .; J: TRBJ1-1; DNA: TGTGCCAGCAGTGGAGGGGGGGGTATGACTGAAGCTTTCTTT; CDR3: CASSGGGGMTEAFF
size: .; V: TRBV7-6; D: .; J: TRBJ1-1; DNA: TGTGCCAGCAGCTTAGGGAGCTACACTGAAGCTTTCTTT; CDR3: CASSLGSYTEAFF
size: .; V: TRBV6-1; D: TRBD1; J: TRBJ1-2; DNA: TGTGCCAGCAGCCGCGGACAGGGCGACTATGGCTACACCTTC; CDR3: CASSRGQGDYGYTF
size: .; V: TRBV6-2/TRBV6-3; D: TRBD2; J: TRBJ2-7; DNA: TGTGCCAGCAGCGATCTAGCGGGAGCCTACGAGCAGTACTTC; CDR3: CASSDLAGAYEQYF
size: .; V: TRBV6-1; D: TRBD1; J: TRBJ2-5; DNA: TGTGCCAGCAATAACAGGGGCGGAGAGACCCAGTACTTC; CDR3: CASNNRGGETQYF
size: few; V: TRBV24-1; D: TRBD1; J: TRBJ1-2; DNA: TGTGCCACCAGTGATGGGGACAGCGATAACTATGGCTACACCTTC; CDR3: CATSDGDSDNYGYTF
size: .; V: TRBV6-1; D: TRBD2; J: TRBJ2-1; DNA: TGTGCCAGCAGTCCGGGACTAGAGTACAATGAGCAGTTCTTC; CDR3: CASSPGLEYNEQFF
size: few; V: TRBV6-1; D: .; J: TRBJ1-2; DNA: TGTGCCAGCAGTGAAGCGTTCTGGGCGGGAGGCTACACCTTC; CDR3: CASSEAFWAGGYTF
size: .; V: TRBV4-2; D: .; J: TRBJ2-5; DNA: TGTGCCAGCAGCCTAGAGGGGGGTTACCAAGAGACCCAGTACTTC; CDR3: CASSLEGGYQETQYF
size: .; V: TRBV6-1; D: .; J: TRBJ2-2; DNA: TGTGCCAGCCGACGTTCGCGGGCAGACACCGGGGAGCTGTTTTTT; CDR3: CASRRSRADTGELFF
size: .; V: TRBV24-1; D: .; J: TRBJ2-7; DNA: TGTGCCACCAGTGATGCGGCCGCGGCGAGGTTCGAGCAGTACTTC; CDR3: CATSDAAAARFEQYF
size: .; V: TRBV20-1; D: .; J: TRBJ2-3; DNA: TGCAGTCCCCAGGACCGTACGGACTACACAGATACGCAGTATTTT; CDR3: CSPQDRTDYTDTQYF
size: .; V: TRBV6-5; D: .; J: TRBJ1-2; DNA: TGTGCCAGCAGTTCCCGACACGACGGCGGGAACTATGGCTACACCTTC; CDR3: CASSSRHDGGNYGYTF
size: once; V: TRBV6-1; D: .; J: TRBJ1-6; DNA: TGTGCCAGCAGAAGAGATGGGTCCAGGGGATCGAATTCACCCCTCCACTTT; CDR3: CASRRDGSRGSNSPLHF
size: .; V: TRBV28; D: .; J: TRBJ2-5; DNA: TGTGCCAGCAGTTTATACCGTTCCCGGGAGACCCAGTACTTC; CDR3: CASSLYRSRETQYF
size: .; V: TRBV28; D: .; J: TRBJ1-6; DNA: TGTGCCAGCAGTTTAATCGGCTATAATTCACCCCTCCACTTT; CDR3: CASSLIGYNSPLHF
size: .; V: TRBV20-1; D: .; J: TRBJ2-5; DNA: TGCAGTGCTAGCCAGACGGGGCCTCCCCAAGAGACCCAGTACTTC; CDR3: CSASQTGPPQETQYF
size: .; V: TRBV5-1; D: TRBD1; J: TRBJ2-7; DNA: TGCGCCAGCAGCCCTAGGACAGGACCCTACGAGCAGTACTTC; CDR3: CASSPRTGPYEQYF
size: .; V: TRBV25-1; D: .; J: TRBJ2-3; DNA: TGTGCCAGCAGTGAGGGACTCAACACAGATACGCAGTATTTT; CDR3: CASSEGLNTDTQYF
size: .; V: TRBV6-1; D: .; J: TRBJ1-2; DNA: TGTGCCAGCACCCAACAGGCAGGGCTCCATGGCTACACCTTC; CDR3: CASTQQAGLHGYTF
size: medium-sized; V: TRBV7-2; D: TRBD2; J: TRBJ2-1; DNA: TGTGCCAGCAGCTTAGAAGTGACGCGGGAGTTAGCCCCCAATGAGCAGTTCTTC; CDR3: CASSLEVTRELAPNEQFF
size: .; V: TRBV4-1; D: .; J: TRBJ2-1; DNA: TGCGCCAGCAGCCAAGAAACAGGCTGGAGCTCCTACAATGAGCAGTTCTTC; CDR3: CASSQETGWSSYNEQFF
size: .; V: TRBV7-2; D: .; J: TRBJ2-2; DNA: TGTGCCAGCAGCTTACCTAACACCGGGGAGCTGTTTTTT; CDR3: CASSLPNTGELFF
size: few; V: TRBV7-2; D: .; J: TRBJ2-1; DNA: TGTGCCAGCAGCTTAGGTTCCTACAATGAGCAGTTCTTC; CDR3: CASSLGSYNEQFF
size: few; V: TRBV24-1; D: .; J: TRBJ2-5; DNA: TGTGCCACCAGCGACGAAGAGACCCAGTACTTC; CDR3: CATSDEETQYF
size: .; V: TRBV6-5; D: .; J: TRBJ1-1; DNA: TGTGCCAGCAGTTACTCGGGAGGACTGAACACTGAAGCTTTCTTT; CDR3: CASSYSGGLNTEAFF
size: .; V: TRBV6-5; D: .; J: TRBJ2-3; DNA: TGTGCCAGCAGTTCGCCCCGGAGGGCCACAGATACGCAGTATTTT; CDR3: CASSSPRRATDTQYF
size: .; V: TRBV20-1; D: TRBD2; J: TRBJ2-7; DNA: TGCAGTGCTAGAGACAAGGGACTAGCGGAGGCCTACGAGCAGTACTTC; CDR3: CSARDKGLAEAYEQYF
size: few; V: TRBV5-1; D: TRBD1; J: TRBJ1-1; DNA: TGCGCCAGCAGCAGAGACAGGGGGCCCACTGAAGCTTTCTTT; CDR3: CASSRDRGPTEAFF
size: .; V: TRBV11-3; D: .; J: TRBJ1-2; DNA: TGTGCCAGCAGCCCCCGGGCCTCTGCTGGCTACACCTTC; CDR3: CASSPRASAGYTF
size: .; V: TRBV19; D: TRBD1; J: TRBJ1-5; DNA: TGTGCCAGTAGTATTCTAGCAGGGGGCGGTCAGCCCCAGCATTTT; CDR3: CASSILAGGGQPQHF
size: .; V: TRBV6-1; D: .; J: TRBJ1-1; DNA: TGTGCCAGCAGTGGGGAGGGGTACACTGAAGCTTTCTTT; CDR3: CASSGEGYTEAFF
size: .; V: TRBV20-1; D: .; J: TRBJ1-2; DNA: TGCAGTGCCGCCCTAGATCCAGCGCGGGACGTGGGCTACACCTTC; CDR3: CSAALDPARDVGYTF